This T cell receptor (beta chain) is drawn from a study of identifying expanded T cells in peripheral blood. Healthy donors had no documented immune events, such as infections, while sampled. Sequencing used immunoSEQ multiplex PCR; TCRdb keeps in-frame clones, though not all of them. Here the sample spans approximately 58,000 clones, around nine tenths being singletons. Remarks on this clone: Its antigen is currently unknown.

The ends were cut back, 2 bases at V and 1 base at J, with 3 bases in the middle. The CDR3 length is 13 residues. In germline, CDR1 is MNHEY, CDR2 SVGAGI. Study-level results: Across healthy donors, higher total template counts meant significantly greater approximately two-week count variance. Differentially abundant clones: about 1.3 between replicates, roughly 16 at approximately 14 days, 19 to 20 at four.

Sequenced sample: blood. This TCR came from a person aged 18 to 75 in good health. The rearrangement uses TRBV6-5 and TRBJ2-1, with no clear D. The CDR3 loop is CASSYRSYNEQFF. The CDR3 DNA reads TGTGCCAGCAGTTACCGTTCCTACAATGAGCAGTTCTTC.